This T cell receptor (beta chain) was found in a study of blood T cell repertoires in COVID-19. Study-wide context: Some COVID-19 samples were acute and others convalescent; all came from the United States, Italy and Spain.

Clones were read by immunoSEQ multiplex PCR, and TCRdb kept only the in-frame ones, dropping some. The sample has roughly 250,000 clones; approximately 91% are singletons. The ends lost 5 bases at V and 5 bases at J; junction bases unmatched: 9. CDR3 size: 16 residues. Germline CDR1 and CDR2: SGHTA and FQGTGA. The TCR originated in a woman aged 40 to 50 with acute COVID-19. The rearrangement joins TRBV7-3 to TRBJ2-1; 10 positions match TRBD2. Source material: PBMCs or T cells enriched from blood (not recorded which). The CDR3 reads CASSKSSSGGDNEQFF. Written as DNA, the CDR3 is TGTGCCAGCAGCAAAAGTTCGAGCGGGGGGGACAATGAGCAGTTCTTC.